Sequencing of this TCR beta chain was carried out in a study of response to subunit inactivated influenza vaccine. This clonotype was counted a few times. As yet, its antigen is unknown. Findings of the study overall: The authors suggested that every seasonal influenza vaccination recruits few new T cells.

Using its own MiXCR run on the RT-PCR reads, TCRdb lists one record per CDR3 protein. The table includes a few hundred thousand distinct CDR3 sequences, around 15% detected once. This sample comprised PBMCs from blood, obtained about 11 days after vaccination. The TCR originated in a man between 45 and 60 years old who received an inactivated influenza vaccine.

The CDR3 reads CASREIPLYNEQFF. The CDR3 DNA follows: TGCGCCAGCAGAGAAATCCCACTCTACAATGAGCAGTTCTTC. The chain combines TRBV5-1 with TRBJ2-1; D is uncertain. Germline values: CDR1 SGHRS, CDR2 YFSETQ. Trimming took off 5 bases at V and 3 bases at J, with 12 bases between the two ends. The CDR3 covers 14 residues.